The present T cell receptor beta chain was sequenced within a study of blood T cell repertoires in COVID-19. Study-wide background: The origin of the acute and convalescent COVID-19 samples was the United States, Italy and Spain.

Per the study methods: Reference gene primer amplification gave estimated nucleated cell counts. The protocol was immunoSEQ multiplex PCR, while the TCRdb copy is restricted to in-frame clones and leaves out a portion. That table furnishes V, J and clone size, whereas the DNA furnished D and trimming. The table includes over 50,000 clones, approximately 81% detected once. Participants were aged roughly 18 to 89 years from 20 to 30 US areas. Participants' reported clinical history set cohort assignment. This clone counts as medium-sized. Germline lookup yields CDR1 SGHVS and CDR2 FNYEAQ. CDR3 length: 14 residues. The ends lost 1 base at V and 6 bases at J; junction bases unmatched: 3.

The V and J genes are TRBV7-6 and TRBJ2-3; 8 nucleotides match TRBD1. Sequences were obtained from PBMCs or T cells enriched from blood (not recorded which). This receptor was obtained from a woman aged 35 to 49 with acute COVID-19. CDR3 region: CASSLDPGGDTQYF. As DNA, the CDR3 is TGTGCCAGCAGCTTAGACCCAGGGGGCGATACGCAGTATTTT.